One sample yielded the 31 T cell receptor beta chains listed below, sequenced in a study of cytomegalovirus exposure and HLA in healthy donors. Primers for the PCR totalled 60 Vbeta and 13 Jbeta. Generated by immunoSEQ multiplex PCR, the TCRdb table keeps only in-frame clones and is missing some. Of about 130,000 clones detected, around 84% appear once; the ten largest clones hold 2.5% to 3%. The sequenced sample consisted of PBMCs. Receptors were obtained from a woman under 30 in good health and CMV-seropositive.

The V and J genes are TRBV9 and TRBJ1-1; D not resolved. Germline V gives CDR1 SGDLS, CDR2 YYNGEE. CDR3 length equals 15 residues. V dropped 5 bases and J dropped 7 bases, with 21 bases sitting between them. This CDR3 is CASSPPGGSLIEAFF. As DNA, the CDR3 is TGTGCCAGCAGTCCCCCCGGAGGCAGCTTAATTGAAGCTTTCTTT.

The chain carries TRBV11-2 and TRBJ2-7; 12 bases are a match to TRBD2. The V segment lost 1 base and the J segment 3 bases; nucleotides outside the gene matches: 4. Germline CDR1 and CDR2: SGHAT and FQNNGV. The CDR3 runs 16 residues. The CDR3 sequence is CASSLGLAGAYYEQYF. CDR3 bases: TGTGCCAGCAGCTTAGGACTAGCGGGGGCTTACTACGAGCAGTACTTC.

This clone was seen a single time. This rearrangement joins TRBV2 to TRBJ1-5; D gene ambiguous. Trimming stripped 3 bases from V and 3 bases from J, with 9 bases between. Germline CDR1 and CDR2: SNHLY and FYNNEI. The CDR3 is made up of 14 amino acids. CDR3 nucleotides: TGTGCCAGCAGTGAGGAGGGCTCCAATCAGCCCCAGCATTTT. Translation: CASSEEGSNQPQHF.

The chain uses TRBV18 and TRBJ2-1; the D gene is possibly TRBD2 (6 bases). Germline V gene lookup returns CDR1 KGHSH and CDR2 LQKENI. Trimming took 3 bases from V and 7 from J, leaving 13 bases between them. This CDR3 has 14 amino acids. The CDR3 sequence: CASSPPRLVNEQFF. CDR3 sequence (DNA): TGTGCCAGCTCACCCCCCCGACTAGTAAATGAGCAGTTCTTC.

This chain joins TRBV5-1 and TRBJ2-1; 7 nucleotides match TRBD2. This CDR3 is built from 15 residues. Germline assignment: CDR1 SGHRS and CDR2 YFSETQ. With 4 bases clipped from V and 1 base from J, the junction kept 5 bases outside the gene matches. CDR3 region: CASSPGGRSYNEQFF. The CDR3 region has the DNA TGCGCCAGCAGCCCCGGGGGGAGATCCTACAATGAGCAGTTCTTC. Full variable domain (outside the CDR3, taken from reference TRBV5-1 and TRBJ2-1): KAGVTQTPRYLIKTRGQQVTLSCSPISGHRSVSWYQQTPGQGLQFLFEYFSETQRNKGNFPGRFSGRQFSNSRSEMNVSTLELGDSALYLCASSPGGRSYNEQFFGPGTRLTVL.

This chain links TRBV7-8 with TRBJ2-1; 7 nucleotides agree with TRBD1. CDR3 length equals 13 residues. Germline CDR1 reads SGHVS; CDR2 reads FQNEAQ. The V segment lost 4 bases and the J segment 8 bases; nucleotides outside the gene matches: 5. The CDR3 here is CASSSGQVDEQFF. The CDR3 DNA reads TGTGCCAGCAGCTCCGGACAGGTCGATGAGCAGTTCTTC. Based on the CDR3 plus reference TRBV7-8 and TRBJ2-1, the full variable domain is GAGVSQSPRYKVAKRGQDVALRCDPISGHVSLFWYQQALGQGPEFLTYFQNEAQLDKSGLPSDRFFAERPEGSVSTLKIQRTQQEDSAVYLCASSSGQVDEQFFGPGTRLTVL.

In regard to this clone: Other DNA sequences of this sample code for an identical CDR3. The V and J genes are TRBV9 and TRBJ2-7, with D unresolved. Germline V CDR1 and CDR2: SGDLS, YYNGEE. CDR3 length equals 13 residues. V was clipped by 0 bases and J by 4 bases, with 8 bases between them. The CDR3 DNA reads as TGTGCCAGCAGCGTAGGGGCTTCTTACGAGCAGTACTTC. This translates into CASSVGASYEQYF.

V is TRBV5-1 and J is TRBJ2-7; possible D gene TRBD1, 5 bases. Between the trimmed V and J ends, which lost 0 bases and 5 bases, there was a span of 15 bases. This CDR3 spans 15 amino acids. Germline CDR1 is SGHRS and CDR2 is YFSETQ. CDR3 in DNA: TGCGCCAGCAGCTTGGGTCAGGGTATATTCGACGAGCAGTACTTC. This encodes CASSLGQGIFDEQYF.

The V and J genes are TRBV29-1 and TRBJ1-1; the match to TRBD1 covers 7 bases. The CDR3 sequence is 12 residues long. The trim removed 6 bases at V and 4 bases at J, leaving 5 bases unmatched. The germline V gene has CDR1 SQVTM and CDR2 ANQGSEA. Here the CDR3 reads CSVMTGSTEAFF. The CDR3 DNA reads as TGCAGCGTCATGACAGGGAGCACTGAAGCTTTCTTT. Filled out from reference TRBV29-1 and TRBJ1-1, the complete variable domain reads SAVISQKPSRDICQRGTSLTIQCQVDSQVTMMFWYRQQPGQSLTLIATANQGSEATYESGFVIDKFPISRPNLTFSTLTVSNMSPEDSSIYLCSVMTGSTEAFFGQGTRLTVV.

This chain uses TRBV7-9 with TRBJ2-3, with TRBD2 matching 8 bases. In germline, CDR1 is SEHNR, CDR2 FQNEAQ (reference sequence). V was clipped by 5 bases and J by 2 bases; unmatched bases: 9. CDR3 length equals 16 residues. CDR3 in amino acids: CASSPGTSWSTDTQYF. CDR3 nucleotide sequence: TGTGCCAGCAGCCCCGGGACTAGTTGGTCCACAGATACGCAGTATTTT. The complete variable domain, with remaining parts taken from reference TRBV7-9 and TRBJ2-3, reads DTGVSQNPRHKITKRGQNVTFRCDPISEHNRLYWYRQTLGQGPEFLTYFQNEAQLEKSRLLSDRFSAERPKGSFSTLEIQRTEQGDSAMYLCASSPGTSWSTDTQYFGPGTRLTVL.

With respect to this clone: Relative to the germline gene, one junction end is altered; a read error may explain this. The chain has TRBV7-6 and TRBJ2-1; TRBD2 matches at 12 bases. Germline assignment: CDR1 SGHVS and CDR2 FNYEAQ. This CDR3 region has 15 residues. The CDR3 sequence: CASSLAGGRTNEQFF. The DNA of the CDR3 is TGTGCCAGCAGCCTAGCGGGGGGGCGGACGAATGAGCAGTTCTTC.

The chain uses TRBV4-1 and TRBJ2-3, with 7 nucleotides matching TRBD1. J lost 4 bases, V lost 1 base, and 8 bases had no gene match. Germline assignment: CDR1 MGHRA and CDR2 YSYEKL. The CDR3 is 16 residues long. CDR3 sequence: CASSQVEGAEADTQYF. As DNA, the CDR3 is TGCGCCAGCAGCCAAGTTGAGGGGGCTGAAGCAGATACGCAGTATTTT.

The V call is TRBV6-5, the J call TRBJ2-3, with a tentative D call TRBD1 (6 bases). The V gene's germline CDR1 is MNHEY and CDR2 SVGAGI. Between the trimmed V and J ends, which lost 2 bases and 4 bases, there was a span of 7 bases. The CDR3 totals 13 residues. CDR3 sequence reads: CASSYTGSDTQYF. The CDR3, as DNA: TGTGCCAGCAGTTACACAGGGTCAGATACGCAGTATTTT.

The V gene is TRBV28, the J gene TRBJ1-5; possible D gene TRBD1, 5 bases. Trimming removed 8 bases from V and 0 bases from J, with 11 bases in between. Germline V gene data show CDR1 as MDHEN and CDR2 as SYDVKM. The CDR3 has 14 amino acids. CDR3 loop: CASARQYSNQPQHF. The DNA for the CDR3 is TGTGCCAGCGCTAGACAGTATAGCAATCAGCCCCAGCATTTT.

This clone was seen only once. The chain carries TRBV7-9 and TRBJ2-3; 8 bases are shared with TRBD2. The CDR3 is 13 residues long. Per germline, CDR1 SEHNR and CDR2 FQNEAQ (reference sequence). The trim removed 2 bases at V and 5 bases at J, leaving 0 bases unmatched. The DNA of the CDR3 is TGTGCCAGCAGCTTAAGCGGGGGAGATACGCAGTATTTT. It encodes CASSLSGGDTQYF.

The chain couples TRBV6-6 to TRBJ1-3; a possible D gene is TRBD1 (5 bases). Germline CDR1 and CDR2: MNHNY and SVGAGI (reference sequence). This CDR3 region has 15 residues. V lost 7 bases and J lost 4, with 17 bases in between. The CDR3 reads CASIGAYSTGNTIYF. The CDR3 DNA is TGTGCCAGCATAGGGGCCTATTCGACGGGAAACACCATATATTTT.

The CDR3 protein is CASSRTGGAYEQYF. CDR3 DNA: TGTGCCAGTAGTAGGACAGGGGGCGCCTACGAGCAGTACTTC. The V call is TRBV19, the J call TRBJ2-7; TRBD1 matches at 11 bases. The J segment lost 2 bases and the V segment lost 4 bases, leaving 1 base of the junction unmatched. The length of the CDR3 is 14 residues. Germline V CDR1 and CDR2: LNHDA, SQIVND (reference sequence).

With regard to this clone: A junction boundary mismatches the germline segment, possibly from a read error. The CDR3 loop is CSSSLDWGGSLSQPQHF. The CDR3 DNA reads TGTTCCAGCAGCTTAGACTGGGGGGGGTCCCTTTCTCAGCCCCAGCATTTT. The chain uses TRBV7-9 and TRBJ1-5, with a tentative D call TRBD1 (5 bases). The CDR3 has 17 residues. The germline CDR1 and CDR2 sequences are SEHNR and FQNEAQ (reference sequence).

A single count supports this clone. The J gene is TRBJ1-2, the V gene TRBV18; D is undetermined. The CDR3 is made up of 15 amino acids. Between the trimmed V and J ends, which lost 3 bases and 4 bases, there was a span of 15 bases. The germline V gene encodes CDR1 KGHSH and CDR2 LQKENI. CDR3 in amino acids: CASSPVAETLYGYTF. The CDR3 nucleotides read TGTGCCAGCTCACCGGTGGCGGAAACCCTCTATGGCTACACCTTC.

This clone was seen a handful of times. The chain recombines TRBV9 with TRBJ2-3, with a weak D call TRBD2 (6 bases). V shed 2 bases and J shed 4 bases, with 14 bases lying between them. The CDR3 runs to 15 residues. The germline V gene has CDR1 SGDLS and CDR2 YYNGEE. In DNA form, the CDR3 reads TGTGCCAGCAGCGTGGGGGGAAGGGTGTCAGATACGCAGTATTTT. Its translation: CASSVGGRVSDTQYF.

This clone was picked up a small number of times. This chain joins TRBV2 and TRBJ1-1; D not certain. This CDR3 region has 13 residues. Per germline, CDR1 SNHLY and CDR2 FYNNEI. V was cut by 8 bases and J by 1 base, with 11 bases left in between. This CDR3 is CASCSESNTEAFF. As DNA, the CDR3 is TGTGCCAGCTGCTCCGAGTCGAACACTGAAGCTTTCTTT.

This clone was picked up a small number of times. The chain employs TRBV6-5 and TRBJ1-6, with a possible D match to TRBD1 (6 bases). The CDR3 is made up of 14 amino acids. The germline V gene encodes CDR1 MNHEY and CDR2 SVGAGI. V was cut by 5 bases and J by 13 bases, with 18 bases left in between. CDR3 sequence reads: CASSPVQGLDPLHF. CDR3 nucleotide sequence: TGTGCCAGCAGTCCCGTACAGGGTTTAGACCCCCTCCACTTT.

The CDR3 sequence: CAWSETGDRYTF. The DNA for the CDR3 is TGTGCCTGGAGTGAGACAGGGGATCGCTACACCTTC. V usage is TRBV30 and J usage is TRBJ1-2; 8 nucleotides line up with TRBD1. Germline V lookup: CDR1 GTSNPN, CDR2 SVGIG (reference sequence). V shed 1 base, J shed 9 bases, and the junction held 4 bases outside the gene matches. This CDR3 contains 12 residues. The variable domain in full, completed from reference TRBV30 and TRBJ1-2, reads SQTIHQWPATLVQPVGSPLSLECTVEGTSNPNLYWYRQAAGRGLQLLFYSVGIGQISSEVPQNLSASRPQDRQFILSSKKLLLSDSGFYLCAWSETGDRYTFGSGTRLTVV.

CDR3 loop: CASSVTGPQETQYF. Here the CDR3 DNA reads TGTGCCAGCAGTGTGACAGGGCCCCAAGAGACCCAGTACTTC. This chain connects TRBV6-1 to TRBJ2-5; 7 bases map to TRBD1. The CDR3 is 14 amino acids. Per germline, CDR1 MNHNS and CDR2 SASEGT. V shed 4 bases and J 1 base; nucleotides not matched to a gene: 3.

The chain is built from TRBV6-6 and TRBJ2-5; weak D call: TRBD2 (5 bases). This CDR3 contains 16 residues. Germline V gives CDR1 MNHNY, CDR2 SVGAGI (reference sequence). V lost 2 bases and J 7 bases, leaving 20 bases between the germline ends. In DNA form, the CDR3 reads TGTGCCAGCAGTTACATTGGAGGAGTCGAGATACGGACCCAGTACTTC. Its protein product is CASSYIGGVEIRTQYF.

This chain joins TRBV5-1 and TRBJ2-3; 11 positions match TRBD2. J was trimmed by 6 bases and V by 4 bases; bases with no gene match: 7. Germline CDR1 and CDR2: SGHRS and YFSETQ. The CDR3 is made up of 15 amino acids. The CDR3 region has the DNA TGCGCCAGCAGCCCACTAGCGGGGGCGGGGGATACGCAGTATTTT. Its protein is CASSPLAGAGDTQYF.

The chain links TRBV25-1 to TRBJ2-5; perhaps TRBD2 as D (5 bases). This CDR3 spans 13 amino acids. CDR1 MGHDK and CDR2 SYGVNS come from the germline V gene. V lost 4 bases and J lost 4, with 10 bases in between. CDR3 sequence reads: CASSGQEGETQYF. The CDR3 nucleotides are TGTGCCAGCAGTGGCCAAGAGGGAGAGACCCAGTACTTC.

The chain links TRBV5-1 to TRBJ1-6; tentatively, D is TRBD1 (5 bases). V was clipped by 4 bases and J by 8 bases, with 22 bases between them. Germline assignment: CDR1 SGHRS and CDR2 YFSETQ. CDR3 length equals 17 residues. CDR3 residues: CASSPSFGTSRDSPLHF. The CDR3, as DNA: TGCGCCAGCAGCCCCTCCTTTGGGACTTCACGAGATTCACCCCTCCACTTT.

J is TRBJ1-5 and V is TRBV27; the D is unclear. Trimming shortened V by 0 bases and J by 0 bases, and 9 bases separated the two germline ends. The CDR3 runs 16 residues. CDR1 is MNHEY and CDR2 is SMNVEV in the germline V gene (reference sequence). The CDR3 sequence: CASSLSRDYSNQPQHF. The CDR3 nucleotides read TGTGCCAGCAGTTTATCGCGAGATTATAGCAATCAGCCCCAGCATTTT.

This chain links TRBV28 with TRBJ2-7, with 8 bases aligning to TRBD1. V lost 4 bases to trimming and J lost 3 bases; unmatched junction nucleotides: 2. The CDR3 covers 13 residues. Germline V CDR1 and CDR2: MDHEN, SYDVKM. CDR3 DNA: TGTGCCAGCAGTTCCGGACAGGGCTACGAGCAGTACTTC. Translation gives CASSSGQGYEQYF.

This clone has a single count. This chain connects TRBV15 to TRBJ2-3; D may be TRBD2 (6 bases). In germline, CDR1 is LNHNV, CDR2 YYDKDF (reference sequence). Between the trimmed V and J ends, which lost 8 bases and 4 bases, there was a span of 13 bases. The length of the CDR3 is 13 residues. CDR3 DNA: TGTGCCACCCGGGCGGGGATCGCAGATACGCAGTATTTT. Residues: CATRAGIADTQYF.